These T cell receptor beta chains were read from a single sample in a study of post-analysis software for immune sequencing data. One entry per CDR3 protein results from TCRdb running MiXCR on the PCR reads. The sample lists roughly 200,000 distinct CDR3 sequences, 29% occurring once. The specimen sequenced was blood. The receptor set was obtained from a girl under 18 with multiple sclerosis. Each CDR3 is given with its conserved first and last residue. The order of the fields is D gene, V gene, J gene, clone size, CDR3 DNA, CDR3 protein. The D gene is left open where the match is weak. Some rows have no size entry. The others give once, few or many, or a class for an expanded clone.

TRBD1	TRBV20-1	TRBJ2-7	many	TGCAGTGCTAGAGACCCCGGGACAGGGTTTGAAGAGCAGTACTTC	CSARDPGTGFEEQYF
.	TRBV24-1	TRBJ2-3	few	TGTGCCACCAGTGATCTGGACAGTTCAGATACGCAGTATTTT	CATSDLDSSDTQYF
TRBD2	TRBV2	TRBJ2-3	.	TGTGCCAGCAGTGTACTAGCGGGGGCCGGGGATACGCAGTATTTT	CASSVLAGAGDTQYF
.	TRBV5-1	TRBJ2-3	few	TGCGCCAGCAGCTTGGGGCAGGGATTAAGCACAGATACGCAGTATTTT	CASSLGQGLSTDTQYF
TRBD1	TRBV29-1	TRBJ2-7	many	TGCAGCGTTCAATTCCCCCATGACAGGGGACGAACCTACGAGCAGTACTTC	CSVQFPHDRGRTYEQYF
.	TRBV20-1	TRBJ2-5	many	TGCAGTGCTGGCAGGCCAACGGCCCAGTACTTC	CSAGRPTAQYF
.	TRBV28	TRBJ1-4	.	TGTGCCAGCAATGTACGGCAGAGTAATGAAAAACTGTTTTTT	CASNVRQSNEKLFF
.	TRBV10-2	TRBJ1-5	.	TGCGCCAGCAGTCCCACCCGGGCCTACTATCAGCCCCAGCATTTT	CASSPTRAYYQPQHF
TRBD1	TRBV20-1	TRBJ1-5	few	TGCAGTGCTAGACAAGGACAGGGTCTGAGCAATCAGCCCCAGCATTTT	CSARQGQGLSNQPQHF
.	TRBV20-1	TRBJ2-7	many	TGCAGTGCTAGAGTGGCCTCTACCTACGAGCAGTACTTC	CSARVASTYEQYF
TRBD2	TRBV12-3/TRBV12-4	TRBJ2-7	.	TGTGCCAGCAGTCCCGGGACTAGCGTCAGGAGCTCCTACGAGCAGTACTTC	CASSPGTSVRSSYEQYF
TRBD1	TRBV14	TRBJ2-6	few	TGTGCCAGCAGCCGGGACAGGCTCGTCCTGACTTTC	CASSRDRLVLTF
.	TRBV15	TRBJ1-2	.	TGTGCCACCAGCAGAGACACAAGGGGGTTCTATGGCTACACCTTC	CATSRDTRGFYGYTF
.	TRBV5-8	TRBJ1-1	.	TGTGCCAGCAGCTTGGTGGAGGAGGGCACTGAAGCTTTCTTT	CASSLVEEGTEAFF
.	TRBV12-3/TRBV12-4	TRBJ2-3	.	TGTGCCAGCAGCTTAGTTCGGGGACGGGGTTCCACAGATACGCAGTATTTT	CASSLVRGRGSTDTQYF
TRBD1	TRBV6-1	TRBJ1-2	.	TGTGCCAGCAGTGTAATAACCGGGACAGGGTCTAACTATGGCTACACCTTC	CASSVITGTGSNYGYTF
.	TRBV12-3/TRBV12-4	TRBJ2-7	.	TGTGCCAGCAGCGACAGGGACTCTTACCACGAGCAGTACTTC	CASSDRDSYHEQYF
TRBD1	TRBV5-1	TRBJ2-7	.	TGCGCCAGCAGCATGGGTGACAGGGGAAGCTACAATGAGCAGTACTTC	CASSMGDRGSYNEQYF
.	TRBV12-3/TRBV12-4	TRBJ2-5	few	TGTGCCAGCAGTCCCGGACAGCTAACGAGAGAGACCCAGTACTTC	CASSPGQLTRETQYF
.	TRBV20-1	TRBJ1-6	.	TGCAGTGCTCCCCACCCGGGGACCTCCTATAATTCACCCCTCCACTTT	CSAPHPGTSYNSPLHF
.	TRBV20-1	TRBJ1-1	few	TGCAGTGCTAGGCCGGGTCACACTGAAGCTTTCTTT	CSARPGHTEAFF
TRBD1	TRBV10-3	TRBJ2-3	many	TGTGCCATCGGCCGGACAGGGAGCACAGATACGCAGTATTTT	CAIGRTGSTDTQYF
.	TRBV29-1	TRBJ1-2	many	TGCAGCGTGGGTGGAGGTCGGGTCTATGGCTACACCTTC	CSVGGGRVYGYTF
.	TRBV20-1	TRBJ2-5	.	TGCAGTGCTAGAGTGGGATCCAGGAGCCAAGAGACCCAGTACTTC	CSARVGSRSQETQYF
.	TRBV5-8	TRBJ2-2	.	TGTGCCAGCAGCTTGGACTCGAACACCGGGGAGCTGTTTTTT	CASSLDSNTGELFF
.	TRBV20-1	TRBJ1-1	.	TGCAGTGCTAGCAGGGCGGGCACTGAAGCTTTCTTT	CSASRAGTEAFF
.	TRBV12-3/TRBV12-4	TRBJ2-7	many	TGTGCCAGCAGTTTAATACCCTCGGTAGAGCAGTACTTC	CASSLIPSVEQYF
.	TRBV20-1	TRBJ1-2	few	TGCAGTGCTAGAGATCTCTGGGGACAAGCCGGGTCTAACTATGGCTACACCTTC	CSARDLWGQAGSNYGYTF
.	TRBV29-1	TRBJ2-5	.	TGCAGTGCTAGGTCCGTTCGGGAGACCCAGTACTTC	CSARSVRETQYF
.	TRBV5-1	TRBJ2-3	many	TGCGCCAGCAGCTTGAGGCCGGGATGGCCCCCAGATACGCAGTATTTT	CASSLRPGWPPDTQYF
.	TRBV29-1	TRBJ1-3	few	TGCAGCGTCCTGATTTCCTCTGGAAACACCATATATTTT	CSVLISSGNTIYF
TRBD1	TRBV15	TRBJ2-4	.	TGTGCCACCAGCCCGGACAGGGCAACCTACGAGCAGCACTTC	CATSPDRATYEQHF
.	TRBV5-5	TRBJ2-1	many	TGTGCCAGCAGCCCTTCGACAGGCCATGAGCAGTTCTTC	CASSPSTGHEQFF
.	TRBV5-1	TRBJ1-4	.	TGCGCCAGCAGCCTGATCCCAGGGTTTAATGAAAAACTGTTTTTT	CASSLIPGFNEKLFF
.	TRBV19	TRBJ1-2	few	TGTGCCAGCCAGAGGGATGGGACCTATGGCTACACCTTC	CASQRDGTYGYTF
.	TRBV4-1	TRBJ2-1	many	TGCGCCAGCAGCCAGGGACTTCCGGACGTAGAGCAGTTCTTC	CASSQGLPDVEQFF
.	TRBV29-1	TRBJ2-5	many	TGCAGCGCCCCCGGGGGGCGGAGGGCCGTTCAAGAGACCCAGTACTTC	CSAPGGRRAVQETQYF
TRBD2	TRBV6-2/TRBV6-3	TRBJ2-4	.	TGTGCCAGCAGTCCCCTAGCGGGAGTGGCGAACATTCGGTACTTC	CASSPLAGVANIRYF
TRBD2	TRBV29-1	TRBJ2-7	many	TGCAGCGTTTCCGATAGCGGGAGGAACAACGAGCAGTACTTC	CSVSDSGRNNEQYF
.	TRBV20-1	TRBJ2-3	.	TGCAGTGCTAGACAGGGTGTGGCAGATACGCAGTATTTT	CSARQGVADTQYF
.	TRBV6-5	TRBJ1-1	few	TGTGCCAGCTCTGGGAAGTCTGAAGCTTTCTTT	CASSGKSEAFF
.	TRBV12-3/TRBV12-4	TRBJ2-5	many	TGTGCCAGCAGACCTACAGGGTCAGAGACCCAGTACTTC	CASRPTGSETQYF
.	TRBV7-9	TRBJ1-1	.	TGTGCCAGCAGCTCAGGGATCCTGAACACTGAAGCTTTCTTT	CASSSGILNTEAFF
.	TRBV11-2	TRBJ2-5	many	TGTGCCAGCAGCTTAGGTCGGGGAAAGTGGCAAGAGACCCAGTACTTC	CASSLGRGKWQETQYF
.	TRBV5-1	TRBJ1-1	few	TGCGCCAGCCAATATACCGGGACATCTCGCGAAGCTTTCTTT	CASQYTGTSREAFF
TRBD2	TRBV5-5	TRBJ2-5	.	TGTGCCAGCAGCTTGGAACTAGCGGGGACGGGGGAGACCCAGTACTTC	CASSLELAGTGETQYF
.	TRBV18	TRBJ2-1	.	TGTGCCAGCTCACCACTGACAACCATCAACAACGAGCAGTTCTTC	CASSPLTTINNEQFF
TRBD1	TRBV29-1	TRBJ2-1	.	TGCAGCGTTGCGATGGGAGGGACAGGGGAGTTCTTC	CSVAMGGTGEFF
.	TRBV6-5	TRBJ2-7	many	TGTGCCAGCAGTCCCTCGACGGGTTTAGTGGGATACGAGCAGTACTTC	CASSPSTGLVGYEQYF
TRBD2	TRBV24-1	TRBJ2-1	many	TGTGCCACCAGTGACCCTAGCGGGAGGGCCTACAATGAGCAGTTCTTC	CATSDPSGRAYNEQFF
.	TRBV28	TRBJ2-2	.	TGTGCCAGCAGTTACCGACTAGAAGCGGGCGGGGAGCTGTTTTTT	CASSYRLEAGGELFF
TRBD2	TRBV9	TRBJ2-5	.	TGTGCCAGCAGCGTAGGGACTAGCGCTTTGGAGACCCAGTACTTC	CASSVGTSALETQYF